This passage covers 28 T cell receptor beta chains from one sample sequenced in a study of naive and memory T cell subsets. Two oligonucleotides, mixed equimolar, formed the beta constant-region primer covering TRBC1 and TRBC2. Nested alpha and beta constant-region primers with the SP2 primer drove four PCR rounds on ligated cDNA. TCRdb re-called the UMI-ligation and nested PCR reads through MiXCR, storing one row per CDR3 protein. The sample lists about 120,000 distinct CDR3 sequences, just over 35% occurring once. The sequenced sample consisted of central memory CD4+ T cells from blood. The source is a human donor in good health.

The chain links TRBV4-1 to TRBJ2-1; unclear D gene. The germline gives CDR1 MGHRA, CDR2 YSYEKL. V was pared by 1 base and J by 2 bases, with 9 bases between. The CDR3 sequence is 15 residues long. The CDR3 here is CASSQGLGPYNEQFF. CDR3 sequence (DNA): TGCGCCAGCAGCCAAGGTTTGGGCCCCTACAATGAGCAGTTCTTC.

In this sample, this clonotype turned up many times. V is TRBV29-1 and J is TRBJ2-1, with 9 bases lining up with TRBD1. Germline V gives CDR1 SQVTM, CDR2 ANQGSEA. CDR3 length equals 15 residues. J lost 3 bases, V lost 2 bases, and 5 bases had no gene match. The CDR3 nucleotides read TGCAGCGTTGAATTGGGACAGGGCCGCTACAATGAGCAGTTCTTC. Amino acids: CSVELGQGRYNEQFF.

This clonotype was picked up a small number of times. The chain joins TRBV5-5 to TRBJ2-7, with 7 bases fitting TRBD1. The CDR3 is made up of 15 amino acids. Germline-derived CDR1 and CDR2 are SGHKS and YYEKEE (reference sequence). V trimming: 4 bases; J trimming: 3 bases; junction bases outside the gene matches: 10. The chain's CDR3 is CASSLTGIHLYEQYF. Here the CDR3 DNA reads TGTGCCAGCAGCCTGACAGGGATTCACCTCTACGAGCAGTACTTC. Complete variable domain (other parts from reference TRBV5-5 and TRBJ2-7): DAGVTQSPTHLIKTRGQQVTLRCSPISGHKSVSWYQQVLGQGPQFIFQYYEKEERGRGNFPDRFSARQFPNYSSELNVNALLLGDSALYLCASSLTGIHLYEQYFGPGTRLTVT.

This clonotype came up once. The chain combines TRBV5-1 with TRBJ2-7, with D perhaps TRBD1 or TRBD2 (5 bases each). V lost 0 bases and J 4 bases, leaving 11 bases between the germline ends. The CDR3 spans 14 residues. Germline lookup yields CDR1 SGHRS and CDR2 YFSETQ. CDR3 DNA sequence: TGCGCCAGCAGCTTGGCCGGGACCCTGTACGAGCAGTACTTC. This sequence encodes CASSLAGTLYEQYF.

The chain carries TRBV7-9 and TRBJ1-1; 9 bases match TRBD1. J was trimmed by 4 bases and V by 2 bases; bases with no gene match: 5. Germline CDR1 SEHNR, CDR2 FQNEAQ (reference sequence). CDR3 length equals 15 residues. The CDR3 reads CASSLTGGAGTEAFF. The CDR3 nucleotides are TGTGCCAGCAGCTTAACAGGGGGCGCCGGCACTGAAGCTTTCTTT.

There are a few counts of this clonotype. V gene TRBV6-2 or TRBV6-3 combines with J gene TRBJ2-2, with D possibly being TRBD1 (5 bases). This CDR3 spans 16 amino acids. The germline CDR1 and CDR2 sequences are MNHEY and SVGEGT. Trimming removed 0 bases from V and 0 bases from J, with 8 bases in between. DNA of the CDR3: TGTGCCAGCAGTTACTCGGCAGGGACGAACACCGGGGAGCTGTTTTTT. This translates into CASSYSAGTNTGELFF.

The chain recombines TRBV7-9 with TRBJ1-5; TRBD1 aligns across 9 bases. Germline V gene lookup returns CDR1 SEHNR and CDR2 FQNEAQ (reference sequence). The CDR3 is made up of 15 amino acids. The V gene end was trimmed by 6 bases and the J gene end by 6 bases; junction bases not matched to a gene: 9. This CDR3 is CASSRGQGPSQPQHF. CDR3 sequence (DNA): TGTGCCAGCAGTCGTGGACAGGGGCCATCTCAGCCCCAGCATTTT.

V usage is TRBV11-2 and J usage is TRBJ2-3; D is perhaps TRBD1 (5 bases). The ends were cut back, 5 bases at V and 3 bases at J, with 15 bases in the middle. The CDR3 has 15 residues. The germline gives CDR1 SGHAT, CDR2 FQNNGV. The CDR3 bases are TGTGCCAGCAGCCCTGGGGCAGTTCGGACAGATACGCAGTATTTT. It is translated as CASSPGAVRTDTQYF.

This chain connects TRBV18 to TRBJ2-5; D uncertain. The CDR3 contains 15 residues. Trimming shortened V by 2 bases and J by 2 bases, and 12 bases separated the two germline ends. Germline-derived CDR1 and CDR2 are KGHSH and LQKENI. The CDR3 DNA reads TGTGCCAGCTCACCATCCAGGACGGATCAAGAGACCCAGTACTTC. Its protein product is CASSPSRTDQETQYF.

A few counts support this clonotype. The rearrangement joins TRBV20-1 to TRBJ2-1, with 7 bases identical to TRBD2. From germline, CDR1 is DFQATT and CDR2 SNEGSKA (reference sequence). The CDR3 consists of 16 residues. J lost 8 bases, V lost 3 bases, and 16 bases had no gene match. CDR3 DNA: TGCAGTGCTAGCGTTTCCGGGAGGCGTGCTACCGATGAGCAGTTCTTC. It specifies CSASVSGRRATDEQFF.

This clonotype has a single count. The chain recombines TRBV20-1 with TRBJ2-3; the D gene could be TRBD1 or TRBD2 (7 bases each). CDR1 and CDR2 (germline): DFQATT, SNEGSKA (reference sequence). Between the trimmed V and J ends, which lost 6 bases and 6 bases, there was a span of 28 bases. The CDR3 totals 17 residues. The CDR3 nucleotides are TGCAGTGCCGGCAGGGGGGGGACTCACCGGGAGACGGATACGCAGTATTTT. This codes for CSAGRGGTHRETDTQYF.

The chain links TRBV4-2 to TRBJ1-6; 8 nucleotides match TRBD1. Trimming removed 3 bases from V and 8 bases from J; junction bases left unmatched: 6. The CDR3 runs to 15 residues. Germline V gene lookup returns CDR1 LGHNA and CDR2 YNFKEQ. The CDR3: CASSHASGQDSPLHF. CDR3 bases: TGTGCCAGCAGCCATGCCTCGGGACAGGATTCACCCCTCCACTTT.

The rearrangement joins TRBV20-1 to TRBJ2-7; 9 nucleotides align to TRBD2. Trimming at V came to 6 bases and at J to 5 bases, leaving 20 bases not matched to a gene. Germline CDR1 is DFQATT and CDR2 is SNEGSKA (reference sequence). The CDR3 is 17 residues long. Written as DNA, the CDR3 is TGCAGTGCCCGAGGGGTGCCAACTACGCGGGAGGGTGACGAGCAGTACTTC. Translation: CSARGVPTTREGDEQYF.

This clonotype was detected only a few times. The chain carries TRBV2 and TRBJ2-1; D remains unclear. Germline-derived CDR1 and CDR2 are SNHLY and FYNNEI. The CDR3 extends over 16 amino acids. Trimming removed 1 base at V and 4 bases at J, with 14 bases between. In DNA form, the CDR3 reads TGTGCCAGCAGTGAAGAGGCGGCCCCGAGGTACAATGAGCAGTTCTTC. Residues: CASSEEAAPRYNEQFF.

The chain recombines TRBV10-3 with TRBJ1-1; 8 bases line up with TRBD1. Germline CDR1 reads ENHRY; CDR2 reads SYGVKD. The junction had 3 bases not matched to a gene; V was cut back by 6 bases and J by 0 bases. This CDR3 comprises 14 residues. The CDR3 DNA reads as TGTGCCATCAGAAAGGGACAGGTGAACACTGAAGCTTTCTTT. This encodes CAIRKGQVNTEAFF.

J is TRBJ2-4 and V is TRBV10-3, with unresolved D. V lost 3 bases, J lost 8 bases, and 14 bases lay in between. Germline V gene lookup returns CDR1 ENHRY and CDR2 SYGVKD. This CDR3 spans 14 amino acids. CDR3 loop: CAISDDLSGDIQYF. For the CDR3, the DNA is TGTGCCATCAGTGATGACCTTTCTGGGGACATTCAGTACTTC.

Only a few counts were recorded for this clonotype. The chain carries TRBV15 and TRBJ1-1; D remains unclear. The germline gives CDR1 LNHNV, CDR2 YYDKDF (reference sequence). V lost 3 bases to trimming and J lost 6 bases, with 11 bases between them. This CDR3 comprises 13 residues. CDR3 DNA: TGTGCCACCAGCAGGCACACTCGTTCTGAAGCTTTCTTT. Translating gives CATSRHTRSEAFF.

In this sample, this clonotype turned up a few times. The chain couples TRBV10-3 to TRBJ2-5, with 8 bases fitting TRBD2. V lost 6 bases to trimming and J lost 3 bases; unmatched junction nucleotides: 6. CDR3 length equals 14 residues. Germline CDR1 is ENHRY and CDR2 is SYGVKD. The CDR3 here is CAIRDAAGEETQYF. The CDR3 DNA sequence: TGTGCCATCAGAGACGCAGCGGGAGAAGAGACCCAGTACTTC.

The V gene is TRBV9, the J gene TRBJ2-5; 8 nucleotides align to TRBD1. The CDR3 runs to 14 residues. Germline CDR1 reads SGDLS; CDR2 reads YYNGEE. J gave up 4 bases and V 4 bases, and 6 bases lay outside the gene matches. CDR3 DNA: TGTGCCAGCAGCACACGGACAGGGAGAGAGACCCAGTACTTC. It translates to CASSTRTGRETQYF.

This chain connects TRBV12-3 or TRBV12-4 to TRBJ1-1; D is uncertain. V lost 8 bases, J lost 4 bases, and 14 bases lay in between. The CDR3 totals 13 residues. The CDR3 sequence is CASRATRGTEAFF. In DNA, the CDR3 is TGTGCCAGCCGCGCCACCCGGGGCACTGAAGCTTTCTTT.

The chain joins TRBV7-9 to TRBJ2-7; D gene unclear. Germline assignment: CDR1 SEHNR and CDR2 FQNEAQ (reference sequence). V was shortened by 3 bases and J by 2 bases, with 8 bases between the two germline ends. The CDR3 covers 13 residues. DNA of the CDR3: TGTGCCAGCAGCTTCGCGCCGGCCTACGAGCAGTACTTC. This sequence encodes CASSFAPAYEQYF.

The chain carries TRBV29-1 and TRBJ2-7; 7 nucleotides align to TRBD2. This CDR3 contains 12 residues. V shed 3 bases, J shed 7 bases, and the junction held 6 bases outside the gene matches. Looked up from germline, CDR1 is SQVTM and CDR2 is ANQGSEA. The CDR3 spells CSVDRYGGEQYF. CDR3 coding DNA: TGCAGCGTTGATCGTTACGGGGGGGAGCAGTACTTC.

The table lists this clonotype with many counts. The chain combines TRBV4-3 with TRBJ2-1; TRBD2 might be the D (5 bases). V lost 0 bases and J lost 7, with 10 bases in between. Germline CDR1 is LGHNA and CDR2 is YSLEER. CDR3 length: 14 residues. In nucleotides, the CDR3 is TGCGCCAGCAGCCAAGAACTAGGGTTTAATGAGCAGTTCTTC. Amino acids: CASSQELGFNEQFF.

This clonotype was seen a few times. V usage is TRBV12-3 or TRBV12-4 and J usage is TRBJ1-5; no reliable D call. Trimming removed 4 bases from V and 4 bases from J, with 8 bases in between. This CDR3 is built from 13 residues. The CDR3 DNA reads TGTGCCAGCAGTTCGGAAAGAAATCAGCCCCAGCATTTT. This translates into CASSSERNQPQHF.

This clonotype was found a few times. J is TRBJ2-6 and V is TRBV12-3 or TRBV12-4; D call uncertain. The CDR3 contains 17 residues. Trimming took 6 bases from V and 0 from J, leaving 15 bases between them. The CDR3, as DNA: TGTGCCAGCAGCCTCTATATGTACGCCTCTGGGGCCAACGTCCTGACTTTC. This codes for CASSLYMYASGANVLTF.

This sequence joins TRBV7-4 and TRBJ2-7; 8 bases are a match to TRBD2. The trim removed 1 base at V and 2 bases at J, leaving 22 bases unmatched. The V gene's germline CDR1 is SGHVT and CDR2 SQSDAQ. CDR3 length equals 21 residues. CDR3 loop: CASSLGPTRPSGLPHPYEQYF. DNA for the CDR3: TGTGCCAGCAGCTTAGGACCAACCCGCCCTAGCGGGTTACCCCACCCCTACGAGCAGTACTTC. Drawing the rest from reference TRBV7-4 and TRBJ2-7, the complete variable domain is GAGVSQSPRYKVAKRGRDVALRCDSISGHVTLYWYRQTLGQGSEVLTYSQSDAQRDKSGRPSGRFSAERPERSVSTLKIQRTEQGDSAVYLCASSLGPTRPSGLPHPYEQYFGPGTRLTVT.

This clonotype was seen more than once but under ten times. This rearrangement joins TRBV20-1 to TRBJ2-5, with D uncertain. V was clipped by 3 bases and J by 3 bases, with 5 bases between them. Germline CDR1 reads DFQATT; CDR2 reads SNEGSKA (reference sequence). CDR3 length: 11 residues. As DNA, the CDR3 is TGCAGTGCTAGTAGGGAAGAGACCCAGTACTTC. It encodes CSASREETQYF.

The chain recombines TRBV5-5 with TRBJ1-1; D possibly corresponds to TRBD1 (6 bases). Trimming left V 0 bases short and J 3 bases short, with 12 bases between. Per germline, CDR1 SGHKS and CDR2 YYEKEE (reference sequence). The CDR3 sequence is 15 residues long. The CDR3 region is CASSLAGVRDTEAFF. CDR3 in DNA: TGTGCCAGCAGCTTGGCAGGGGTACGGGACACTGAAGCTTTCTTT.